Sequencing of this T cell receptor beta chain was carried out in a study of blood T cell repertoires in COVID-19. V lost 6 bases and J lost 2; bases outside the gene matches: 3. The length of the CDR3 is 15 residues. CDR1 and CDR2 (germline): MDHEN, SYDVKM. Authors' data handling: Quantification of nucleated cells was approximated via reference gene primer amplification. Assay: immunoSEQ multiplex PCR; the TCRdb copy retains only in-frame clones and omits some. D and trimming were read from the DNA, whereas the V and J calls and clone size are those reported in that table. This table has 150,000 or so clones, 91% appearing once.

This chain joins TRBV28 and TRBJ2-6, with TRBD1 matching over 8 bases. This clonotype originated in a man aged 50 to 60 with acute or convalescent COVID-19. Sequences were obtained from peripheral blood. Here the CDR3 DNA reads TGTGCCAGCAGGAAACAGGGGGCTGGGGCCAACGTCCTGACTTTC. This codes for CASRKQGAGANVLTF.